This T cell receptor beta chain was identified in a study of cytomegalovirus exposure and HLA in healthy donors. Study-wide results and caveats: The listing of 150 or so TCR beta chains classed them as cytomegalovirus-associated. What was likely a sequencing artifact was a cluster of highly shared sequence variants. Later analysis revealed greater clonal expansion in HLA-associated TCR beta chains than in equally common others.

With V trimmed by 4 bases and J by 8 bases, 9 bases remained unmatched. Germline V lookup: CDR1 LGHNA, CDR2 YSLEER. This CDR3 contains 15 residues. The study ran its PCR with 60 Vbeta and 13 Jbeta primers. Method: immunoSEQ multiplex PCR; TCRdb's copy keeps in-frame clones and lacks some. In the table there are more than 100,000 clones, approximately 60% of which are singletons. Note on this clone: The target antigen is unknown.

This receptor was obtained from a middle-aged woman in good health and CMV-seronegative. The material sequenced was PBMCs. The chain joins TRBV4-3 to TRBJ1-4; 8 bases are shared with TRBD1. The CDR3 region has the DNA TGCGCCAGCAGCCCCGGCACGGACAGGGCGGAAAAACTGTTTTTT. This gives the protein CASSPGTDRAEKLFF.